The rows below give T cell receptor beta chains drawn from one sample of a study of tumor and adjacent non-tumor tissue in lung cancer. TCRdb called the multiplex PCR reads again in MiXCR, with one record for every CDR3 protein. Altogether approximately 140,000 distinct CDR3 sequences are present, approximately 72% being singletons, with the ten largest covering 18%. The specimen sequenced was lung tumor tissue. Receptors originate from a man between 60 and 70 years old with small cell lung cancer. The CDR3 runs from the conserved cysteine through the conserved F or W. A D gene is named only where the DNA matches it firmly. The size of a clone is reported for some rows only, either as once, few or many, or as a class for expanded clones.

>TRBJ2-5|TRBV29-1|many|-
CSVRTSQETQYF
TGCAGCGTTCGCACATCTCAAGAGACCCAGTACTTC
>TRBJ2-2|TRBV24-1|many|-
CATSVGEDTGELFF
TGTGCCACCAGTGTGGGGGAAGACACCGGGGAGCTGTTTTTT
>TRBJ2-3|TRBV20-1|-|TRBD1
CSTSRDRETDTQYF
TGCAGTACTAGTCGCGACAGGGAGACAGATACGCAGTATTTT
>TRBJ1-2|TRBV6-1|few|-
CASSEREGFPYGYTF
TGTGCCAGCAGTGAAAGAGAGGGGTTCCCCTATGGCTACACCTTC
>TRBJ1-2|TRBV6-5|once|-
CAGSQRGEPADGYTF
TGTGCCGGCAGCCAGAGGGGGGAGCCCGCAGATGGCTACACCTTC
>TRBJ1-2|TRBV6-5|-|-
CASIPPGGGCYTF
TGTGCCAGCATCCCGCCGGGGGGCGGTTGCTACACCTTC
>TRBJ2-3|TRBV20-1|few|-
CSAPGLDVDTQYF
TGCAGTGCCCCGGGACTGGATGTAGATACGCAGTATTTT
>TRBJ1-2|TRBV29-1|many|-
CSVSPEQNYGYTF
TGCAGCGTTTCTCCGGAACAGAACTATGGCTACACCTTC
>TRBJ1-1|TRBV6-6|few|-
CASSYPDRRNTEAFF
TGTGCCAGCAGTTACCCAGACCGTAGGAACACTGAAGCTTTCTTT
>TRBJ1-5|TRBV12-3/TRBV12-4|-|TRBD1
CASSLLPGPTGSDQPRHF
TGTGCCAGCAGTCTACTCCCAGGCCCGACAGGGTCAGATCAGCCCAGGCATTTT
>TRBJ1-1|TRBV11-3|-|-
CASSLVSEVFF
TGTGCCAGCAGCTTGGTGTCTGAAGTTTTCTTT
>TRBJ1-2|TRBV20-1|-|-
CSATFEEWVRGYTF
TGCAGTGCGACCTTTGAGGAGTGGGTGCGTGGCTACACCTTC
>TRBJ2-7|TRBV12-3/TRBV12-4|many|TRBD2
CASSSGGSSNEQYF
TGTGCCAGCAGCTCTGGCGGGAGTTCCAACGAGCAGTACTTC
>TRBJ1-5|TRBV2|-|-
CSSSGPNQPQHF
TGTTCCAGCAGTGGACCCAATCAGCCCCAGCATTTT
>TRBJ1-1|TRBV11-2|-|-
CTNSSKQGPRINTEAFF
TGTACCAACAGCTCAAAGCAGGGGCCAAGGATAAATACTGAAGCTTTCTTT
>TRBJ1-5|TRBV6-1|-|-
CASSVGRVRDQPQHF
TGTGCCAGCAGTGTAGGCCGGGTCAGGGACCAGCCCCAGCATTTT
>TRBJ2-7|TRBV6-1|-|-
CASSVRSGRWYEQYF
TGTGCCAGCAGTGTCCGGAGTGGGAGGTGGTACGAGCAGTACTTC
>TRBJ2-1|TRBV11-2|-|TRBD1
CANSDPTRDRGFGEQFF
TGTGCCAACAGCGACCCCACCCGGGACAGGGGGTTTGGCGAGCAGTTCTTC
>TRBJ2-5|TRBV20-1|-|TRBD2
CSASTSGGGTQYF
TGCAGTGCTAGTACTAGCGGTGGGGGTACCCAGTACTTC
>TRBJ2-5|TRBV20-1|once|-
CSARRSGEAQYF
TGCAGTGCTAGACGATCTGGGGAGGCCCAGTACTTC
>TRBJ2-2|TRBV5-1|-|-
CASSHTGIANTGELFF
TGCGCCAGCAGCCACACAGGAATCGCGAACACCGGGGAGCTGTTTTTT
>TRBJ2-1|TRBV10-2|-|-
CASSEKFGGRYNEQSF
TGCGCCAGCAGTGAGAAGTTCGGGGGACGCTACAATGAGCAGTCCTTC
>TRBJ2-7|TRBV11-2|-|-
CASSLEVGGYEQYF
TGTGCCAGCAGCTTAGAGGTTGGGGGTTACGAGCAGTACTTC
>TRBJ2-2|TRBV12-3/TRBV12-4|-|TRBD2
CASSHGTSVSGELFF
TGTGCCAGCAGTCACGGGACTAGCGTGTCCGGGGAGCTGTTTTTT
>TRBJ2-7|TRBV11-2|-|-
CASSLGSDLTHEQYF
TGTGCCAGCAGCTTAGGTTCGGATCTAACCCACGAGCAGTATTTC
>TRBJ2-1|TRBV20-1|-|-
CSARGEPAAGQFF
TGCAGTGCTAGAGGGGAACCTGCCGCGGGGCAGTTCTTT
>TRBJ2-1|TRBV20-1|medium-sized|TRBD2
CSAIQGGGRKNEQFF
TGCAGTGCGATTCAGGGCGGCGGGAGGAAGAATGAGCAGTTCTTC
>TRBJ1-5|TRBV6-6|-|-
CATGTTGRNQSHHF
TGTGCCACCGGGACTACTGGTCGCAATCAGTCCCATCATTTT
>TRBJ2-7|TRBV10-3|once|TRBD1
CAISGRQGPYEQYF
TGTGCCATTAGTGGCAGACAGGGGCCCTACGAGCAGTACTTC
>TRBJ2-3|TRBV7-9|-|-
CTSSPRDAKGGDTQYF
TGTACCAGCAGCCCCCGGGACGCAAAAGGTGGAGATACGCAGTATTTT
>TRBJ1-6|TRBV6-6|few|-
CASSKDSPFHF
TGTGCTAGCAGCAAGGATTCACCCTTCCACTTT
>TRBJ2-1|TRBV11-1|once|-
CTSSLVAGQSYNEQFF
TGTACCAGCAGCTTGGTGGCGGGACAATCCTACAATGAGCAGTTCTTC
>TRBJ2-7|TRBV20-1|-|-
CSTISWRAYEQYF
TGCAGTACCATTAGCTGGAGGGCCTACGAGCAGTACTTC
>TRBJ2-1|TRBV20-1|few|TRBD2
CSARTRLAGGNEQFF
TGCAGTGCTAGGACCAGACTAGCGGGAGGTAATGAGCAGTTCTTC
>TRBJ2-1|TRBV7-3|-|TRBD2
CASSSAGASGRALGHEQFF
TGTGCCAGCAGCTCCGCCGGGGCTAGCGGGAGGGCCTTAGGCCATGAGCAGTTCTTC
>TRBJ1-1|TRBV11-2|few|-
CASSRMTEAFF
TGTGCCAGCAGCCGTATGACTGAAGCTTTCTTT
>TRBJ2-2|TRBV11-2|-|-
CASTIDRTWELFF
TGTGCCAGCACAATAGACCGCACCTGGGAGTTGTTTTTT
>TRBJ2-7|TRBV12-3/TRBV12-4|many|-
CASSLVGAWEQYF
TGTGCCAGCAGTTTAGTAGGGGCGTGGGAGCAGTACTTC
>TRBJ2-2|TRBV11-2|-|-
CASSLDPLNTGEQFF
TGCGCCAGCAGCTTAGATCCTCTGAACACCGGGGAGCAGTTTTTT
>TRBJ2-7|TRBV21-1|-|-
CASSKSTGLASKANSYEQYF
TGTGCCAGCAGCAAGAGTACGGGACTAGCGTCGAAGGCCAACTCCTACGAGCAGTACTTC
>TRBJ1-6|TRBV5-8|-|-
CASSLIAGSSPLHF
TGTGCCAGCAGCTTGATTGCAGGGAGCTCACCCCTCCACTTT
>TRBJ1-6|TRBV6-5|-|-
CASSYGVGGLNSPPHF
TGTGCCAGTAGTTACGGTGTTGGTGGACTTAATTCACCCCCCCACTTT